This T cell receptor (beta chain) was captured by sequencing in a study of blood T cell repertoires in COVID-19. The overall study: Sources were T cells, B-cell-depleted T cells, or PBMCs; the material itself was cDNA or gDNA.

Germline CDR1 is SGHKS and CDR2 is YYEKEE (reference sequence). Trimming stripped 0 bases from V and 7 bases from J, with 17 bases between. The CDR3 covers 15 residues. Authors' data handling: Nucleated cell counts were estimated from reference gene primer amplification. Profiling relied on immunoSEQ multiplex PCR, and the TCRdb table lists in-frame clones only, not all of them. V and J calls and clone size are as listed in that table; D and trimming were resolved from the DNA. The table shows over 150,000 clones, with roughly 80% occurring only once. Sequenced: PBMCs or T cells enriched from blood (not recorded which). This rearrangement joins TRBV5-5 to TRBJ2-7; D is perhaps TRBD2 (7 bases). The clonotype comes from a woman aged 50 to 65 who had recovered from COVID-19. The CDR3 nucleotides read TGTGCCAGCAGCTTGGGGTCATGGACAGCGGGAGAGCAGTACTTC. Translating gives CASSLGSWTAGEQYF.